This T cell receptor (beta chain) was identified during a study of cytomegalovirus exposure and HLA in healthy donors. Findings of the study overall: Immune exposure data for these donors was limited to CMV serostatus. Among the most significant clusters, several appeared linked to common viral pathogens in a later analysis. In a later analysis, specific HLA alleles were associated with 15,000 to 20,000 TCR beta sequences at a 0.05 false discovery rate.

13 Jbeta primers and 60 Vbeta primers were used for the PCR. Using immunoSEQ multiplex PCR, the repertoire was profiled, and TCRdb retains in-frame clones only, with some absent. The data contain some 52,000 clones, 72% of them singletons. About this clone: Its antigen remains unknown.

Everyone who donated was a healthy bone marrow donor. Germline V gene sequence: CDR1 MDHEN, CDR2 SYDVKM. The V gene end was trimmed by 7 bases and the J gene end by 4 bases; junction bases not matched to a gene: 7. This CDR3 has 14 amino acids. This receptor was obtained from a woman between 50 and 59 years old in good health and CMV-seronegative. The rearrangement uses TRBV28 and TRBJ1-5; TRBD1 matches at 7 bases. Material for sequencing was PBMCs. CDR3 loop: CASIFGQANQPQHF. The CDR3 DNA is TGTGCCAGCATCTTCGGACAGGCAAATCAGCCCCAGCATTTT.